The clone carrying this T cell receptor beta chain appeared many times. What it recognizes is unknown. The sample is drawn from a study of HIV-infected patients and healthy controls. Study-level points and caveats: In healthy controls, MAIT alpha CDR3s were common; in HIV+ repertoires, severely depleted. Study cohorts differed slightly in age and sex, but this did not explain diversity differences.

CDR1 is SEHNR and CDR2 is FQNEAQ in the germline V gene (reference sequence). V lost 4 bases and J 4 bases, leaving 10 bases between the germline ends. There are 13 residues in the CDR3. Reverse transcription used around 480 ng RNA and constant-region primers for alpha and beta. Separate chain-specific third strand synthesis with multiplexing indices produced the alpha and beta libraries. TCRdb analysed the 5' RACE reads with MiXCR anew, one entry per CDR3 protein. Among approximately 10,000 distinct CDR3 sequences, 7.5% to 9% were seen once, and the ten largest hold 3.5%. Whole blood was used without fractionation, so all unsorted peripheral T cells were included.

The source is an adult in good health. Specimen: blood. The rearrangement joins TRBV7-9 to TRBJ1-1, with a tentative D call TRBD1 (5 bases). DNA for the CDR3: TGTGCCAGCAGCTGGGGGGGGGGCACTGAAGCTTTCTTT. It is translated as CASSWGGGTEAFF. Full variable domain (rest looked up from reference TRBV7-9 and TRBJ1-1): DTGVSQNPRHKITKRGQNVTFRCDPISEHNRLYWYRQTLGQGPEFLTYFQNEAQLEKSRLLSDRFSAERPKGSFSTLEIQRTEQGDSAMYLCASSWGGGTEAFFGQGTRLTVV.